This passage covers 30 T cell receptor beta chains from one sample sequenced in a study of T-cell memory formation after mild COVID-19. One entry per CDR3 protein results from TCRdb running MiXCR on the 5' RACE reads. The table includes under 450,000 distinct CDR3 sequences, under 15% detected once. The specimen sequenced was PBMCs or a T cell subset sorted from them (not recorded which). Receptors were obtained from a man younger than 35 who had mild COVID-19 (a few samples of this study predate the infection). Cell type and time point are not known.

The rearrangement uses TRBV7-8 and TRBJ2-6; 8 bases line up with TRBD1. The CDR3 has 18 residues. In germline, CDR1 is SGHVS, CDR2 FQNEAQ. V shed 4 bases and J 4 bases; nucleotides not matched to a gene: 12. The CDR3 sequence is CASSSLPQGARGANVLTF. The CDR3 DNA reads TGTGCCAGCAGCTCTCTCCCCCAGGGGGCGAGGGGGGCCAACGTCCTGACTTTC. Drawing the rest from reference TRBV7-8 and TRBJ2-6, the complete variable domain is GAGVSQSPRYKVAKRGQDVALRCDPISGHVSLFWYQQALGQGPEFLTYFQNEAQLDKSGLPSDRFFAERPEGSVSTLKIQRTQQEDSAVYLCASSSLPQGARGANVLTFGAGSRLTVL.

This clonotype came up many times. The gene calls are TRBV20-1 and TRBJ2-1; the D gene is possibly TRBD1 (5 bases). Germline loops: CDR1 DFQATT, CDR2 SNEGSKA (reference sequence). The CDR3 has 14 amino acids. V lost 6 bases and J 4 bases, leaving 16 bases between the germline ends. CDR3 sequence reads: CSAKSRQLYNEQFF. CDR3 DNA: TGCAGTGCCAAAAGTCGACAGTTGTACAATGAGCAGTTCTTC.

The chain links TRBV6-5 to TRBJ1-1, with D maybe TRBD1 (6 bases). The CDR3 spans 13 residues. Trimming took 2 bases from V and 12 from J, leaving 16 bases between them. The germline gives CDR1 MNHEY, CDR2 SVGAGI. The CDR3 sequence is CASSYGGGRRTFF. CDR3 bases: TGTGCCAGCAGTTACGGGGGCGGACGGAGAACTTTCTTT.

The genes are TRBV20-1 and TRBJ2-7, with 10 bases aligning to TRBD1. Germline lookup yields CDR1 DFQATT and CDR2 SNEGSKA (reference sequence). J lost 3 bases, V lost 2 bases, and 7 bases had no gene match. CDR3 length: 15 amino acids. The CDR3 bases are TGCAGTGCTAGATCAGGGACAGGGGATAGCTACGAGCAGTACTTC. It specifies CSARSGTGDSYEQYF.

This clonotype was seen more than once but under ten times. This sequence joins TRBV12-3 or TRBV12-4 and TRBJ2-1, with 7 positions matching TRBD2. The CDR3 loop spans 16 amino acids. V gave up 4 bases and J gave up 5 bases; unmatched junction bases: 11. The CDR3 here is CASSYLRLARHNEQFF. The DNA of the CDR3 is TGTGCCAGCAGTTACCTCAGACTAGCCCGCCACAATGAGCAGTTCTTC.

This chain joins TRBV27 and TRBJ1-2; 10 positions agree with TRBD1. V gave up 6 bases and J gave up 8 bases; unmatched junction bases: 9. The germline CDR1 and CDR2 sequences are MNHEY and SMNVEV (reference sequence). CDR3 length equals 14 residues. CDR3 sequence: CASRPGQGMGGYTF. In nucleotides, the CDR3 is TGTGCCAGCAGGCCGGGACAGGGGATGGGAGGCTACACCTTC.

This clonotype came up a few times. CDR3 sequence reads: CSARDRLQETQYF. Written as DNA, the CDR3 is TGCAGTGCTAGGGACCGGCTACAAGAGACCCAGTACTTC. The V and J genes are TRBV20-1 and TRBJ2-5, with D unresolved. The CDR3 consists of 13 residues. The V end lost 3 bases, the J end lost 2 bases, and 10 bases lay between the germline ends. Germline V CDR1 and CDR2: DFQATT, SNEGSKA (reference sequence).

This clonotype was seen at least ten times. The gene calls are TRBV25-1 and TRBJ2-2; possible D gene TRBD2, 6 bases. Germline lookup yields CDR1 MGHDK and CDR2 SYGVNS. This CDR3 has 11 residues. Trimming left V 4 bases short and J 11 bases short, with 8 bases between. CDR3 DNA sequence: TGTGCCAGCAGTGGCGGGACCGAGCTGTTTTTT. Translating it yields CASSGGTELFF.

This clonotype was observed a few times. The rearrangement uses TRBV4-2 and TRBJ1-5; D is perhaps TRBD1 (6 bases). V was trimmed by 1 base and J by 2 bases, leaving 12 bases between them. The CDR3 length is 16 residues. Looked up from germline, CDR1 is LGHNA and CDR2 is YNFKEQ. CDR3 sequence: CASSQGAGAGNQPQHF. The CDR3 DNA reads TGTGCCAGCAGCCAAGGCGCGGGGGCGGGCAATCAGCCCCAGCATTTT.

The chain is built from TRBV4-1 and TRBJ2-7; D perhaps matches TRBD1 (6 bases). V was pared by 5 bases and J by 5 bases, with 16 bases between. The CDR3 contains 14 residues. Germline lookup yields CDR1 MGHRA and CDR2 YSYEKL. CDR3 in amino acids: CASSGTRGGDEQYF. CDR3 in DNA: TGCGCCAGCAGCGGAACCAGGGGTGGCGACGAGCAGTACTTC.

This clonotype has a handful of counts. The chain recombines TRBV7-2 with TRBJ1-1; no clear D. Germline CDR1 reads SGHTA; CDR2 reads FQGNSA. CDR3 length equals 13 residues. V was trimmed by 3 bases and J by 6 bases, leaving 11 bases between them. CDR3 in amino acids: CASSFSRGPEAFF. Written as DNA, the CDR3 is TGTGCCAGCAGCTTCTCTCGGGGTCCTGAAGCTTTCTTT. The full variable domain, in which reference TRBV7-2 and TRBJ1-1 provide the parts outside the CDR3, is GAGVSQSPSNKVTEKGKDVELRCDPISGHTALYWYRQSLGQGLEFLIYFQGNSAPDKSGLPSDRFSAERTGGSVSTLTIQRTQQEDSAVYLCASSFSRGPEAFFGQGTRLTVV.

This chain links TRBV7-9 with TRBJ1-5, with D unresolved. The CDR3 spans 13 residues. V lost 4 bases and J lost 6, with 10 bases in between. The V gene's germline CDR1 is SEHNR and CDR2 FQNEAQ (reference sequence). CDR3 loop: CASSSDGLQPQHF. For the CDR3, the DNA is TGTGCCAGCAGCTCGGACGGACTTCAGCCCCAGCATTTT. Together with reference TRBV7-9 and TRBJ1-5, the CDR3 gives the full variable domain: DTGVSQNPRHKITKRGQNVTFRCDPISEHNRLYWYRQTLGQGPEFLTYFQNEAQLEKSRLLSDRFSAERPKGSFSTLEIQRTEQGDSAMYLCASSSDGLQPQHFGDGTRLSIL.

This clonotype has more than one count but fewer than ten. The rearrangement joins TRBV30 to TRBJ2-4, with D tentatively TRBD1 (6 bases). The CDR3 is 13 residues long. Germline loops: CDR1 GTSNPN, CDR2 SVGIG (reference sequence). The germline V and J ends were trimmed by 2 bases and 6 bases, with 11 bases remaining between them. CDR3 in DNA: TGTGCCTGGAGTAAGGCCAGGGGAAACATTCAGTACTTC. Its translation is CAWSKARGNIQYF.

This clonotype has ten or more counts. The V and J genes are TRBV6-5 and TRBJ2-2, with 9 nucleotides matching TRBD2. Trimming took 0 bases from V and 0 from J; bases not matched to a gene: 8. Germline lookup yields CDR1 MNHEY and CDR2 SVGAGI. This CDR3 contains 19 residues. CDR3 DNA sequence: TGTGCCAGCAGTTACTCGAGGCAGCGGGGGGTGCCGAACACCGGGGAGCTGTTTTTT. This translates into CASSYSRQRGVPNTGELFF.

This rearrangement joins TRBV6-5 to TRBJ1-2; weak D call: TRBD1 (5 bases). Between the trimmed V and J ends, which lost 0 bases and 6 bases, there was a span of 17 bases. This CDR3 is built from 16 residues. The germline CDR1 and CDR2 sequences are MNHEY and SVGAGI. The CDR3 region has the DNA TGTGCCAGCAGTTACTCGAGGCGTGGAGGGGCGCATGGCTACACCTTC. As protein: CASSYSRRGGAHGYTF.

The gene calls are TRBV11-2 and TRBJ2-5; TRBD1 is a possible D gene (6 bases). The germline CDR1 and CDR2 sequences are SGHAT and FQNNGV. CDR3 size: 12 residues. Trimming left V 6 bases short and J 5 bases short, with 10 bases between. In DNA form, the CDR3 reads TGTGCCAGCAGAGGGGGTTCGGAGACCCAGTACTTC. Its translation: CASRGGSETQYF.

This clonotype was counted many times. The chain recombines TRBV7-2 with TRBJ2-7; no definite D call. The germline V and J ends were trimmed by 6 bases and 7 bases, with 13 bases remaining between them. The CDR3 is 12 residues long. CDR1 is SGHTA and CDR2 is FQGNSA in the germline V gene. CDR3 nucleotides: TGTGCCAGCAGTCAATGGGCGCTTGAGCAGTACTTC. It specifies CASSQWALEQYF.

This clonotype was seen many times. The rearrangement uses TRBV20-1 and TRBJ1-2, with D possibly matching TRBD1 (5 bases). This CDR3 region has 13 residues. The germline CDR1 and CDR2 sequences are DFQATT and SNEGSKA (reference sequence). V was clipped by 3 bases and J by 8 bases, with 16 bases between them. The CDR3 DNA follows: TGCAGTGCTAGTAGCGGGGCAGGCGGCGGCTACACCTTC. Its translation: CSASSGAGGGYTF.

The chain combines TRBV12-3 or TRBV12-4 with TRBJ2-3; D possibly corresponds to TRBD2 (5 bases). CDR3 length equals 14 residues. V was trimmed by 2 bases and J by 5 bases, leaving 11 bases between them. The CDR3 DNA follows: TGTGCCAGCAGTTTAAGTGGAGGTGTAGATACGCAGTATTTT. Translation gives CASSLSGGVDTQYF.

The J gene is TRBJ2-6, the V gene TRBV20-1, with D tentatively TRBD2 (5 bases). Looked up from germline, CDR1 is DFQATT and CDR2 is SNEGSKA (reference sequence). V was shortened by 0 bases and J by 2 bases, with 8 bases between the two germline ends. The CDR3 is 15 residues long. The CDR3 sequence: CSARDPGAGANVLTF. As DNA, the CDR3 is TGCAGTGCTAGAGATCCCGGGGCTGGGGCCAACGTCCTGACTTTC.

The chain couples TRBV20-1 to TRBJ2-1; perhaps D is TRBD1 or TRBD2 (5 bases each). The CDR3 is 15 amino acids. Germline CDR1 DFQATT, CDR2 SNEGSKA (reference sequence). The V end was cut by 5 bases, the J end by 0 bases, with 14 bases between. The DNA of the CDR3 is TGCAGTGCTGGACTTCACAGGAGCTCCTACAATGAGCAGTTCTTC. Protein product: CSAGLHRSSYNEQFF.

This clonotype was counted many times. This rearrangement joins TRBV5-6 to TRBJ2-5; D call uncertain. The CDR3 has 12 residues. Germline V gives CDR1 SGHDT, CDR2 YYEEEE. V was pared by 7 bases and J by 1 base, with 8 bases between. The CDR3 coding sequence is TGTGCCAGCTTTTATGGCCAAGAGACCCAGTACTTC. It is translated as CASFYGQETQYF.

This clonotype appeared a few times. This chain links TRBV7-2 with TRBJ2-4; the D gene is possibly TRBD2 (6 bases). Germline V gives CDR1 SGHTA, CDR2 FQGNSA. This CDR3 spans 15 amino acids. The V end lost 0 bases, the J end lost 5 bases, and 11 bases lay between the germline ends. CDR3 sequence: CASSLAPGLENIQYF. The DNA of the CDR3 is TGTGCCAGCAGCTTAGCCCCGGGACTCGAAAACATTCAGTACTTC. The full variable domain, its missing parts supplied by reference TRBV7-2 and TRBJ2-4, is GAGVSQSPSNKVTEKGKDVELRCDPISGHTALYWYRQSLGQGLEFLIYFQGNSAPDKSGLPSDRFSAERTGGSVSTLTIQRTQQEDSAVYLCASSLAPGLENIQYFGAGTRLSVL.

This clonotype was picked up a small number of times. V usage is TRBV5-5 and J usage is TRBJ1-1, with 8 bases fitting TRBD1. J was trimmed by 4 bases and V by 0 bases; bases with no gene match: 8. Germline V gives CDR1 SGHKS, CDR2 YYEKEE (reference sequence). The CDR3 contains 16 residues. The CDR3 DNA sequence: TGTGCCAGCAGCTTGGGGACAGGGATGGTGAGCACTGAAGCTTTCTTT. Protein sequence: CASSLGTGMVSTEAFF.

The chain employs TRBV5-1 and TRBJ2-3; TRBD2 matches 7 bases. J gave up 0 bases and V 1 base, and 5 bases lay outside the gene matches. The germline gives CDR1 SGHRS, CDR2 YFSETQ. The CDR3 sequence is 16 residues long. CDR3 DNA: TGCGCCAGCAGCTTGTGGCTAGCGGCTAGCACAGATACGCAGTATTTT. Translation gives CASSLWLAASTDTQYF.

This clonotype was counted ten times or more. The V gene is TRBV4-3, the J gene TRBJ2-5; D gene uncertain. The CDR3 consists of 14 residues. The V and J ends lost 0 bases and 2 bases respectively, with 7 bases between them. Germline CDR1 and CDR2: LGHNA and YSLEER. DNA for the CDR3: TGCGCCAGCAGCCAAGATCGCCAGCAAGAGACCCAGTACTTC. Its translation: CASSQDRQQETQYF.

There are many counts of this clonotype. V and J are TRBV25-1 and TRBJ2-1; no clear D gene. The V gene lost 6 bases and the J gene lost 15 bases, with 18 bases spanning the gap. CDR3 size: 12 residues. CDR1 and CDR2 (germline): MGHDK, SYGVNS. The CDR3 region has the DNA TGTGCCAGCAGAGACCCCCGGGCCGGGTCGTTCTTC. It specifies CASRDPRAGSFF. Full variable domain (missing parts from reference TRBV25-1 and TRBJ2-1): EADIYQTPRYLVIGTGKKITLECSQTMGHDKMYWYQQDPGMELHLIHYSYGVNSTEKGDLSSESTVSRIRTEHFPLTLESARPSHTSQYLCASRDPRAGSFFGPGTRLTVL.

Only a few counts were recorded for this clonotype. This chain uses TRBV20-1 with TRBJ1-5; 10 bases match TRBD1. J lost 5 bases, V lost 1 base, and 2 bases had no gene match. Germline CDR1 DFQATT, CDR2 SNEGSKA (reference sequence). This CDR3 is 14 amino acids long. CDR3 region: CSARGGQGYQPQHF. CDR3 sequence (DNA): TGCAGTGCTAGAGGGGGACAGGGGTATCAGCCCCAGCATTTT.

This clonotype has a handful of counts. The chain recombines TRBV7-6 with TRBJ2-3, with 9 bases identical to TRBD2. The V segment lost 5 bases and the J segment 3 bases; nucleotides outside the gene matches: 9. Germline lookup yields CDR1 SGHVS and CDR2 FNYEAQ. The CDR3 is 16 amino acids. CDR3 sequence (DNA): TGTGCCAGCAGCGAGACCGGGCGGGGGGGAACAGATACGCAGTATTTT. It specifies CASSETGRGGTDTQYF.

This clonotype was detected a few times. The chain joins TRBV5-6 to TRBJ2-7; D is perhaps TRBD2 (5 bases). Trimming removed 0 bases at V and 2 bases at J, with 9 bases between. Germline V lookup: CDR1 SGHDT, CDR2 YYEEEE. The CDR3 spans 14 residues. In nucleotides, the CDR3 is TGTGCCAGCAGCTTGGCCGGGATTACCTACGAGCAGTACGTC. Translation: CASSLAGITYEQYV.